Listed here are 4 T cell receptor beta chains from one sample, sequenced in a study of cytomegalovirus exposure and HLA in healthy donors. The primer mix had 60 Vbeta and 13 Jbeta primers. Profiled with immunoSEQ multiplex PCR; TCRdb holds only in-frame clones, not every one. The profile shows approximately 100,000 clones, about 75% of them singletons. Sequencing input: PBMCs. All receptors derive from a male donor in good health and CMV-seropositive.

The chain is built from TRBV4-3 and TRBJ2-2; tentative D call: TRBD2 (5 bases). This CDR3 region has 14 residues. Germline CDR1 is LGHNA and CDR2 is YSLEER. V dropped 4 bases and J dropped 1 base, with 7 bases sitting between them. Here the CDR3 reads CASSPGVNTGELFF. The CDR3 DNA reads TGCGCCAGCAGCCCCGGGGTGAACACCGGGGAGCTGTTTTTT.

In nucleotides, the CDR3 is TGCGCCAGCAGCCAAGAAGGGCTTGGACAGGGTGGAAGAGAAAAACTGTTTTTT. This translates into CASSQEGLGQGGREKLFF. The V call is TRBV4-1, the J call TRBJ1-4; 8 nucleotides agree with TRBD1. Trimming removed 0 bases from V and 8 bases from J; junction bases left unmatched: 14. The length of the CDR3 is 18 residues. From germline, CDR1 is MGHRA and CDR2 YSYEKL.

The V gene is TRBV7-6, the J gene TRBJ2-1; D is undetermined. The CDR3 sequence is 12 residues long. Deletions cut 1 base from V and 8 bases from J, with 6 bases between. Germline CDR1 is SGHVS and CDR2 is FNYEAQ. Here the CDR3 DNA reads TGTGCCAGCAGCTTAGGAGGAGATGAGCAGTTCTTC. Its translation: CASSLGGDEQFF.

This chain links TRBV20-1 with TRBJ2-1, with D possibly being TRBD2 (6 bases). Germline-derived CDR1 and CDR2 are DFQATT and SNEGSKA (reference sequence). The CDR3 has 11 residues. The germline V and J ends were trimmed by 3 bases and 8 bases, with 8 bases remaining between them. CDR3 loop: CSASWGDEQFF. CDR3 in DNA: TGCAGTGCTAGCTGGGGGGATGAGCAGTTCTTC.